Here is one T cell receptor (beta chain) with its context. Its antigen is still unknown. MiXCR, applied by TCRdb to the reads, yields one record per CDR3 protein. The sample contains about 55,000 distinct CDR3 sequences, about a fifth of which appear only once. The sample comes from a study of T cell repertoires in cytomegalovirus infection. Study overall: CMV epitopes used comprised recently identified HLA-C-restricted ones and well-studied HLA-B-restricted ones. Public TCR beta signatures provided an indication of both CMV infection and a matching HLA type. Study observations and caveats: Identification of carriers of CMV plus the relevant HLA was achieved through cumulative public TCR beta family frequency.

This CDR3 region has 15 residues. Looked up from germline, CDR1 is SGHVS and CDR2 is FQNEAQ. V was trimmed by 1 base and J by 0 bases, leaving 10 bases between them. The sequence derives from a human donor in good health (CMV status not recorded). Some clones in this sample may be carry-over from other donors' samples. V usage is TRBV7-8 and J usage is TRBJ2-7; D tentatively fits TRBD1 or TRBD2 (5 bases each). Sample: CD8+ T cells from cultured PBMCs, taken from culture after CMV antigen stimulation. CDR3 sequence reads: CASSLVGGDSYEQYF. CDR3 nucleotides: TGTGCCAGCAGCTTAGTTGGGGGAGACTCCTACGAGCAGTACTTC.